This TCR beta chain came from a study of response to subunit inactivated influenza vaccine. CDR3 length: 14 amino acids. CDR1 SGHVS and CDR2 FQNEAQ come from the germline V gene. The V gene lost 5 bases and the J gene lost 2 bases, with 10 bases spanning the gap. TCRdb used MiXCR to reprocess the RT-PCR reads, holding one entry per CDR3 protein. There are more than 550,000 distinct CDR3 sequences in the sample; roughly 12% occur only once, and roughly 11% lies in the top ten. This same sample was also taken into another study, of T cells expressing NK-cell markers. From that report: A 5'RACE template switching approach incorporating UMIs was used to make TCR beta cDNA. A few donors' CD3+CD56-NKG2C+ cells were dominated by the same clonotypes.

This material consisted of PBMCs from blood, taken on the day of vaccination. This clonotype was obtained from a middle-aged man who received an inactivated influenza vaccine. The chain combines TRBV7-8 with TRBJ2-1; no definite D call. CDR3 bases: TGTGCCAGCAGCCAGCAGGAGCCCTACAATGAGCAGTTCTTC. Protein: CASSQQEPYNEQFF.